This TCR beta chain was captured by sequencing in a study of cytomegalovirus exposure and HLA in healthy donors. General study points: Cytomegalovirus association was listed for about 170 TCR beta chains.

PCR was performed using 60 Vbeta and 13 Jbeta primers. The assay was immunoSEQ multiplex PCR, and TCRdb's table has in-frame clones only and misses some. Of around 150,000 clones in the sample, roughly 73% were seen once. The V gene end was trimmed by 5 bases and the J gene end by 12 bases; junction bases not matched to a gene: 8. CDR1 and CDR2 (germline): SGHTA, FQGNSA. The CDR3 length is 13 residues. Remarks on this clone: Its antigen is not known.

This TCR derives from a man between 18 and 29 years old in good health and CMV-seropositive. This chain uses TRBV7-2 with TRBJ2-3, with 10 bases fitting TRBD1. Input material: PBMCs. The CDR3 here is CASSRDRGPEQYF. The CDR3 DNA follows: TGTGCCAGCAGCAGGGACAGGGGCCCAGAACAGTATTTT.